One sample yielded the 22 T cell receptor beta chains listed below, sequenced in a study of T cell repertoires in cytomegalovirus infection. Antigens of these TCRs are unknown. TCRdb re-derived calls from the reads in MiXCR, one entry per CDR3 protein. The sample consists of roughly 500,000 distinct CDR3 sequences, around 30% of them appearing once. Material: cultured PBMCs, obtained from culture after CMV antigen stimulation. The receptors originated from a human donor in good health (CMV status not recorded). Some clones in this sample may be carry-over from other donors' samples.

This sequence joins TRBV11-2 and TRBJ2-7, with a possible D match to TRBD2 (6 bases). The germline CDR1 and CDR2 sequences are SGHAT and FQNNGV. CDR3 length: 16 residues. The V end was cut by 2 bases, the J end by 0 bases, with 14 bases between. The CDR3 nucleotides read TGTGCCAGCAGCTTAAGGGCGGGGCCCAGCTCCTACGAGCAGTACTTC. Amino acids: CASSLRAGPSSYEQYF. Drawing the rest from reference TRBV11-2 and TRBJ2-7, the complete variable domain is EAGVAQSPRYKIIEKRQSVAFWCNPISGHATLYWYQQILGQGPKLLIQFQNNGVVDDSQLPKDRFSAERLKGVDSTLKIQPAKLEDSAVYLCASSLRAGPSSYEQYFGPGTRLTVT.

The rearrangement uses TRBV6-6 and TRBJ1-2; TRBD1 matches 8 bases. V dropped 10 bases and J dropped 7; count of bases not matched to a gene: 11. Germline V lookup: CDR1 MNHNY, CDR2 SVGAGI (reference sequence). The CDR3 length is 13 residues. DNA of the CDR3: TGTGCCACCCATACGCAGGGGGCAGGTGGCTACACCTTC. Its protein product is CATHTQGAGGYTF.

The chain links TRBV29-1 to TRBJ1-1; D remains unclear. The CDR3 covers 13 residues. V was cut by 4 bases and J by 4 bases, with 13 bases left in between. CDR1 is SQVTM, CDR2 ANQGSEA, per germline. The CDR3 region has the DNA TGCAGCGTTGGTCAGACGGTGGGCACTGAAGCTTTCTTT. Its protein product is CSVGQTVGTEAFF.

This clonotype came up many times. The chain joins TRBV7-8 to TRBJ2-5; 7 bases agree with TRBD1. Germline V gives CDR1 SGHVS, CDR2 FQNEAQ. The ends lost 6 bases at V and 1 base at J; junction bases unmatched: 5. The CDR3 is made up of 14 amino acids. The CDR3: CASSPDRFQETQYF. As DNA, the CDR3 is TGTGCCAGCAGTCCGGACAGGTTCCAAGAGACCCAGTACTTC.

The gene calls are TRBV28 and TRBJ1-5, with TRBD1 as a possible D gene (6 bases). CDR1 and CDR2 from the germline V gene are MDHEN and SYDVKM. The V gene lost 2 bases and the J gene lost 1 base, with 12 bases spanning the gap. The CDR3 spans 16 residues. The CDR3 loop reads CASSLEGGLSNQPQHF. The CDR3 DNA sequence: TGTGCCAGCAGTTTAGAGGGGGGGTTAAGCAATCAGCCCCAGCATTTT.

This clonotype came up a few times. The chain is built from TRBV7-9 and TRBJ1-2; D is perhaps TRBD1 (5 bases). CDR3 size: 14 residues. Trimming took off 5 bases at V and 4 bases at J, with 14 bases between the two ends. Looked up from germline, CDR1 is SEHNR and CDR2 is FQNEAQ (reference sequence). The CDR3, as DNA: TGTGCCAGCAGCCCTGGCGACGGGGCCTATGGCTACACCTTC. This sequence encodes CASSPGDGAYGYTF.

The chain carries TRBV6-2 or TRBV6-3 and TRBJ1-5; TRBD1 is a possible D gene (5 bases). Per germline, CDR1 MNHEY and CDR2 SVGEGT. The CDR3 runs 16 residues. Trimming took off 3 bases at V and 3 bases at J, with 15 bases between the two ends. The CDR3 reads CASSYPPLGANQPQHF. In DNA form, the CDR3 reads TGTGCCAGCAGTTATCCCCCTCTTGGGGCCAATCAGCCCCAGCATTTT.

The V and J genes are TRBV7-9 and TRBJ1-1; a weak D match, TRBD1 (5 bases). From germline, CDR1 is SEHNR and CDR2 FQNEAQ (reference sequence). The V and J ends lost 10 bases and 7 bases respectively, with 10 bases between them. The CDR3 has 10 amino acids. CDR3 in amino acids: CAISGGEAFF. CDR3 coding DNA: TGTGCCATTTCCGGGGGTGAAGCTTTCTTT. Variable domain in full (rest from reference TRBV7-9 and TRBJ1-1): DTGVSQNPRHKITKRGQNVTFRCDPISEHNRLYWYRQTLGQGPEFLTYFQNEAQLEKSRLLSDRFSAERPKGSFSTLEIQRTEQGDSAMYLCAISGGEAFFGQGTRLTVV.

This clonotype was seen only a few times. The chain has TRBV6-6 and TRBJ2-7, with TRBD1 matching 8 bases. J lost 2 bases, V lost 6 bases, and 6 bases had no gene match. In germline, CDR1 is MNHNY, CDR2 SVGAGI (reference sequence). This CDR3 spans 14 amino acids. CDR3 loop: CASRGTGITYEQYV. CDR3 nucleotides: TGTGCCAGCAGAGGGACAGGCATCACCTACGAGCAGTACGTC.

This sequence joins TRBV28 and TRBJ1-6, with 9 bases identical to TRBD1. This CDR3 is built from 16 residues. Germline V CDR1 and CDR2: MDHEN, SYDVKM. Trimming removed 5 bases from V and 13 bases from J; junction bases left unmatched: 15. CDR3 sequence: CASSRAAGTGSTPLHF. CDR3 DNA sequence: TGTGCCAGCAGTAGGGCCGCCGGGACAGGGAGTACGCCCCTCCACTTT.

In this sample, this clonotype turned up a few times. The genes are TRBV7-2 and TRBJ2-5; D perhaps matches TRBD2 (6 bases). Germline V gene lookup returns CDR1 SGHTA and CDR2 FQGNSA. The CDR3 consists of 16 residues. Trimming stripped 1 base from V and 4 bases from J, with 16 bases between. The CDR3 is CASSLVARGSGETQYF. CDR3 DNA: TGTGCCAGCAGCTTAGTAGCGCGGGGCTCCGGAGAGACCCAGTACTTC.

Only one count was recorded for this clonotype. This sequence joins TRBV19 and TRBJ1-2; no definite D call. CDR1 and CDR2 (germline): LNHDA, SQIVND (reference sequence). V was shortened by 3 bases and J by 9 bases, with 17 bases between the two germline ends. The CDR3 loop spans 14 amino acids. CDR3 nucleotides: TGTGCCAGTAGTATGCCCGGAACGAGCGATAGCTACACCTTC. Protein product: CASSMPGTSDSYTF.

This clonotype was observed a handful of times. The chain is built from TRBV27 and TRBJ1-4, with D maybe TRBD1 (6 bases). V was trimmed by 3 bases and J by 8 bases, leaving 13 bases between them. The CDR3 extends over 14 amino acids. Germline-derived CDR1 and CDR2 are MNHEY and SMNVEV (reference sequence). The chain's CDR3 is CASSFEQGNEKLFF. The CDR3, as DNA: TGTGCCAGCAGTTTCGAACAGGGAAACGAAAAACTGTTTTTT.

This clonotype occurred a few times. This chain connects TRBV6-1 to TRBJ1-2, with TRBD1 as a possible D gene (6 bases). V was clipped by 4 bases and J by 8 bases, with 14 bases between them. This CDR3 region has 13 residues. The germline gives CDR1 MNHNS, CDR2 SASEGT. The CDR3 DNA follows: TGTGCCAGCAGTGCCATACAGGGAAGGGGCTACACCTTC. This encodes CASSAIQGRGYTF.

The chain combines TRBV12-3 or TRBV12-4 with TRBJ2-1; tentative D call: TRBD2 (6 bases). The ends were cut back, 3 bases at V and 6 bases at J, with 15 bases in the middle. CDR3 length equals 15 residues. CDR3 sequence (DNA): TGTGCCAGCAGTTTCTACGGAGGGGCGAGCAATGAGCAGTTCTTC. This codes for CASSFYGGASNEQFF.

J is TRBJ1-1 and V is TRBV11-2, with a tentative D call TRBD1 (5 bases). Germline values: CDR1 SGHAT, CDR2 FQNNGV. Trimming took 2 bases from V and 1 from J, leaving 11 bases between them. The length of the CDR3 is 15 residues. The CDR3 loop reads CASSLRATGNTEAFF. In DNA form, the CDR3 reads TGTGCCAGCAGCTTAAGGGCCACAGGGAACACTGAAGCTTTCTTT.

The CDR3 sequence is CASRTRDSEQYV. The CDR3 DNA sequence: TGTGCCAGCAGGACTCGCGACTCTGAGCAGTACGTC. The chain combines TRBV6-8 with TRBJ2-7; the D is unclear. V lost 6 bases to trimming and J lost 7 bases, with 13 bases between them. Per germline, CDR1 MNHGY and CDR2 SAAAGT. The CDR3 length is 12 residues.

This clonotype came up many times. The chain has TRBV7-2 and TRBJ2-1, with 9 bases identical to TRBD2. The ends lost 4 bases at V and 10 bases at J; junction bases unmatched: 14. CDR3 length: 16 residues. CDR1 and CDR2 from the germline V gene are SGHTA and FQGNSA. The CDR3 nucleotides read TGTGCCAGCAGCTACGGATTCCTTAGCGGGAGTGGAGAGCAGTTCTTC. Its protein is CASSYGFLSGSGEQFF.

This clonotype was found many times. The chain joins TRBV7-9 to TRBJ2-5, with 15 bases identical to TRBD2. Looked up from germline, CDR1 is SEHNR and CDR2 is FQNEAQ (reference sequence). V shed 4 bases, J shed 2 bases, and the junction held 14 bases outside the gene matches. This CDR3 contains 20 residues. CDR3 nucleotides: TGTGCCAGCAGCTGGATAGGACTAGCGGGAGGGTTGGGTCTTCAAGAGACCCAGTACTTC. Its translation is CASSWIGLAGGLGLQETQYF.

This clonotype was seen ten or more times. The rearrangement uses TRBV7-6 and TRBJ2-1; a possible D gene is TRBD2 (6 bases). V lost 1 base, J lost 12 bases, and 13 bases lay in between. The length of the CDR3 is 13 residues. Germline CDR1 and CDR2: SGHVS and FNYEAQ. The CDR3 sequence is CASSLEEGTGQFF. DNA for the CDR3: TGTGCCAGCAGCTTAGAGGAGGGGACGGGGCAGTTCTTC.

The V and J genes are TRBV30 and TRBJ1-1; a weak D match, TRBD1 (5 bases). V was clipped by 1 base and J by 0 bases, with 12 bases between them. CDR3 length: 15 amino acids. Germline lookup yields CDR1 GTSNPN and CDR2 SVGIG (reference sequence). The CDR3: CAWSARARMNTEAFF. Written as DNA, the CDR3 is TGTGCCTGGAGTGCCAGGGCCCGCATGAACACTGAAGCTTTCTTT.

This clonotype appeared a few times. CDR3 sequence reads: CATLAGNTGELFF. CDR3 in DNA: TGTGCCACCTTAGCGGGGAACACCGGGGAGCTGTTTTTT. This sequence joins TRBV7-6 and TRBJ2-2; 7 nucleotides match TRBD2. The V segment lost 10 bases and the J segment 1 base; nucleotides outside the gene matches: 3. CDR3 size: 13 residues. Germline V CDR1 and CDR2: SGHVS, FNYEAQ.